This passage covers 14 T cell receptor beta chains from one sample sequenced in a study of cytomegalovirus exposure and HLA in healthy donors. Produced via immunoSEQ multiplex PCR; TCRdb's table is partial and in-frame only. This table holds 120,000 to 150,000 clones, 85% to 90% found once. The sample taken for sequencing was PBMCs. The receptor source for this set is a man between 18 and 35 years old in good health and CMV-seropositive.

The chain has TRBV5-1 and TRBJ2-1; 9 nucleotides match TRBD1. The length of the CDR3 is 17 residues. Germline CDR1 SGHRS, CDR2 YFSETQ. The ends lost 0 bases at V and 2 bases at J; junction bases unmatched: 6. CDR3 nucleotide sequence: TGCGCCAGCAGCTTGGCCGGACAGGGGATTCCCTACAATGAGCAGTTCTTC. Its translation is CASSLAGQGIPYNEQFF. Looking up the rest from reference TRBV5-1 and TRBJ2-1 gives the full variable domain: KAGVTQTPRYLIKTRGQQVTLSCSPISGHRSVSWYQQTPGQGLQFLFEYFSETQRNKGNFPGRFSGRQFSNSRSEMNVSTLELGDSALYLCASSLAGQGIPYNEQFFGPGTRLTVL.

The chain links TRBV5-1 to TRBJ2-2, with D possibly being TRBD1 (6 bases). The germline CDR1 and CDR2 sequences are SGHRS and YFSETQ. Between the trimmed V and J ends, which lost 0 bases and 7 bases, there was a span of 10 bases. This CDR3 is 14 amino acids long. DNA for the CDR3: TGCGCCAGCAGCTTGGGAACAGGGATCGGGGAGCTGTTTTTT. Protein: CASSLGTGIGELFF.

The CDR3 DNA reads TGTGCCAGCAGCTTGGGCAGGGGGAATTCCGGGGAGCTGTTTTTT. Amino acids: CASSLGRGNSGELFF. The V gene is TRBV7-7, the J gene TRBJ2-2, with TRBD1 identical over 7 bases. J was trimmed by 6 bases and V by 3 bases; bases with no gene match: 7. The CDR3 has 15 amino acids. CDR1 is SSHAT and CDR2 is FNYEAQ in the germline V gene (reference sequence).

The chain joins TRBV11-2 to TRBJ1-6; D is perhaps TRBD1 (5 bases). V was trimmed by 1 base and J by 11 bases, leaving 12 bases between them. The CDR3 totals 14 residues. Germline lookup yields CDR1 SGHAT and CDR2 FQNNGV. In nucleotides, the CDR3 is TGTGCCAGCAGCTTAGCTCCAGGGAGGGCACCCCTCCACTTT. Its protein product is CASSLAPGRAPLHF.

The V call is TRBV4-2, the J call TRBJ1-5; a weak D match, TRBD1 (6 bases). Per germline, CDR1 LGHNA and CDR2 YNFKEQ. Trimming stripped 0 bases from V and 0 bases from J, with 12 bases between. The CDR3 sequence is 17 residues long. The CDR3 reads CASSQEHRDYSNQPQHF. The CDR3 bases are TGTGCCAGCAGCCAAGAGCACAGGGACTATAGCAATCAGCCCCAGCATTTT.

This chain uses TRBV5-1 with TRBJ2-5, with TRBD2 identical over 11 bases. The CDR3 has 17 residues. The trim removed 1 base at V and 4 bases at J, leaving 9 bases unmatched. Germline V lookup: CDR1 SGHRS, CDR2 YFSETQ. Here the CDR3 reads CASSLMGTLAGAETQYF. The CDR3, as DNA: TGCGCCAGCAGCTTGATGGGGACACTAGCGGGAGCAGAGACCCAGTACTTC.

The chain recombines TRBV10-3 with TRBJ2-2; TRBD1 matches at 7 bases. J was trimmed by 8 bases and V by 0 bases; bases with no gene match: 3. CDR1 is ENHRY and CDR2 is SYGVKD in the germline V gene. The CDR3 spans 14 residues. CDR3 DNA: TGTGCCATCAGTGAGTCAAGGGGGCCTGGGGAGCTGTTTTTT. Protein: CAISESRGPGELFF.

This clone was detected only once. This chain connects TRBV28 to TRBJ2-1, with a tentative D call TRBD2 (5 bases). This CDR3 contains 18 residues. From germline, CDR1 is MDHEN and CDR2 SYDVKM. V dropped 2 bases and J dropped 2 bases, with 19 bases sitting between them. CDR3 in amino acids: CASSLGPSSWRAYNEQFF. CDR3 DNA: TGTGCCAGCAGTTTAGGGCCCAGCTCATGGCGGGCCTACAATGAGCAGTTCTTC.

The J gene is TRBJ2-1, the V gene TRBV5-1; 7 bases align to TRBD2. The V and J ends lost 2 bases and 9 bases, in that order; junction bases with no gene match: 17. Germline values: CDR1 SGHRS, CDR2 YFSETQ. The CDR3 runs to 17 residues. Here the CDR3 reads CASSFRSLGRAGIEQFF. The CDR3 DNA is TGCGCCAGCAGCTTTCGGAGCTTGGGGAGGGCCGGGATTGAGCAGTTCTTC.

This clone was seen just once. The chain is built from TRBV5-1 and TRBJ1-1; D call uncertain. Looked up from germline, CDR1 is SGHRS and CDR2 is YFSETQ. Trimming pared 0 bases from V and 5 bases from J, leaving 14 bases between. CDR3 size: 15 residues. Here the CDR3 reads CASSLASGSWTEAFF. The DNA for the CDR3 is TGCGCCAGCAGCTTGGCTTCGGGATCGTGGACTGAAGCTTTCTTT.

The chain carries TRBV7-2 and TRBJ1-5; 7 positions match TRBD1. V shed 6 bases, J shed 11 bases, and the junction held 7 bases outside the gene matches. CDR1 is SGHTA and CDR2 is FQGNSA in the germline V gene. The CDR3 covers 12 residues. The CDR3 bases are TGTGCCAGCAGTCGACAGGGTTGGACCCAGCATTTT. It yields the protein CASSRQGWTQHF.

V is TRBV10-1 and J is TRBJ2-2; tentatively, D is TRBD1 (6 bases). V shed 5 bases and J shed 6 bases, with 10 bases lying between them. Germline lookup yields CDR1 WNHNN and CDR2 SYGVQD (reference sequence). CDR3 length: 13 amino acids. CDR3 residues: CASSRTVSGELFF. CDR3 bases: TGCGCCAGCAGTCGGACAGTATCCGGGGAGCTGTTTTTT.

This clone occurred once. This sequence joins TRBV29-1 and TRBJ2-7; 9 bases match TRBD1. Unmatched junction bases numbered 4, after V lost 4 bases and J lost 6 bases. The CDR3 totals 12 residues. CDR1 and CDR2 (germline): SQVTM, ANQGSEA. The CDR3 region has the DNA TGCAGCGTTGTGTCACAGGGGGCCGAGCAGTACTTC. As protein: CSVVSQGAEQYF.

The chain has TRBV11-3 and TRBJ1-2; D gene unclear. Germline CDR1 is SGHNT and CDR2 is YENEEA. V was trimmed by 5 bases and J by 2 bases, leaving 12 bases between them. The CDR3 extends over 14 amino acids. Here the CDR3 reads CASSPYRGNYGYTF. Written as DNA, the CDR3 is TGTGCCAGCAGCCCATACCGCGGAAACTATGGCTACACCTTC.